This T cell receptor (beta chain) appears in the sequencing data of a study of CD8 T cells in Susac syndrome. CDR1 is MDHEN, CDR2 SYDVKM, per germline. Trimming removed 6 bases from V and 6 bases from J, with 15 bases in between. CDR3 length: 13 residues. Sequencing targeted TCR beta in blood CD8+ and CD4+ T cells. The multiple sclerosis control group consisted of treatment-naive patients whose relapsing-remitting disease, which was either stable or active, fulfilled revised McDonald criteria. Negative isolation yielded CD8+ and CD4+ T cells; FACS enriched TEMRA cells. With random hexamers, reverse transcription was performed on about 0.5 to 1 ug of RNA. MiXCR, applied by TCRdb to the immunoSEQ multiplex PCR reads, yields one record per CDR3 protein. Here the sample spans about 300,000 distinct CDR3 sequences, 89% being singletons.

Sequencing was performed on CD8+ T cells from PBMCs. J is TRBJ2-7 and V is TRBV28; a weak D match, TRBD1 (6 bases). The receptor comes from a human donor with multiple sclerosis. The CDR3 protein is CASRRQASREQYF. Written as DNA, the CDR3 is TGTGCCAGCAGACGACAGGCCAGCCGCGAGCAGTACTTC.